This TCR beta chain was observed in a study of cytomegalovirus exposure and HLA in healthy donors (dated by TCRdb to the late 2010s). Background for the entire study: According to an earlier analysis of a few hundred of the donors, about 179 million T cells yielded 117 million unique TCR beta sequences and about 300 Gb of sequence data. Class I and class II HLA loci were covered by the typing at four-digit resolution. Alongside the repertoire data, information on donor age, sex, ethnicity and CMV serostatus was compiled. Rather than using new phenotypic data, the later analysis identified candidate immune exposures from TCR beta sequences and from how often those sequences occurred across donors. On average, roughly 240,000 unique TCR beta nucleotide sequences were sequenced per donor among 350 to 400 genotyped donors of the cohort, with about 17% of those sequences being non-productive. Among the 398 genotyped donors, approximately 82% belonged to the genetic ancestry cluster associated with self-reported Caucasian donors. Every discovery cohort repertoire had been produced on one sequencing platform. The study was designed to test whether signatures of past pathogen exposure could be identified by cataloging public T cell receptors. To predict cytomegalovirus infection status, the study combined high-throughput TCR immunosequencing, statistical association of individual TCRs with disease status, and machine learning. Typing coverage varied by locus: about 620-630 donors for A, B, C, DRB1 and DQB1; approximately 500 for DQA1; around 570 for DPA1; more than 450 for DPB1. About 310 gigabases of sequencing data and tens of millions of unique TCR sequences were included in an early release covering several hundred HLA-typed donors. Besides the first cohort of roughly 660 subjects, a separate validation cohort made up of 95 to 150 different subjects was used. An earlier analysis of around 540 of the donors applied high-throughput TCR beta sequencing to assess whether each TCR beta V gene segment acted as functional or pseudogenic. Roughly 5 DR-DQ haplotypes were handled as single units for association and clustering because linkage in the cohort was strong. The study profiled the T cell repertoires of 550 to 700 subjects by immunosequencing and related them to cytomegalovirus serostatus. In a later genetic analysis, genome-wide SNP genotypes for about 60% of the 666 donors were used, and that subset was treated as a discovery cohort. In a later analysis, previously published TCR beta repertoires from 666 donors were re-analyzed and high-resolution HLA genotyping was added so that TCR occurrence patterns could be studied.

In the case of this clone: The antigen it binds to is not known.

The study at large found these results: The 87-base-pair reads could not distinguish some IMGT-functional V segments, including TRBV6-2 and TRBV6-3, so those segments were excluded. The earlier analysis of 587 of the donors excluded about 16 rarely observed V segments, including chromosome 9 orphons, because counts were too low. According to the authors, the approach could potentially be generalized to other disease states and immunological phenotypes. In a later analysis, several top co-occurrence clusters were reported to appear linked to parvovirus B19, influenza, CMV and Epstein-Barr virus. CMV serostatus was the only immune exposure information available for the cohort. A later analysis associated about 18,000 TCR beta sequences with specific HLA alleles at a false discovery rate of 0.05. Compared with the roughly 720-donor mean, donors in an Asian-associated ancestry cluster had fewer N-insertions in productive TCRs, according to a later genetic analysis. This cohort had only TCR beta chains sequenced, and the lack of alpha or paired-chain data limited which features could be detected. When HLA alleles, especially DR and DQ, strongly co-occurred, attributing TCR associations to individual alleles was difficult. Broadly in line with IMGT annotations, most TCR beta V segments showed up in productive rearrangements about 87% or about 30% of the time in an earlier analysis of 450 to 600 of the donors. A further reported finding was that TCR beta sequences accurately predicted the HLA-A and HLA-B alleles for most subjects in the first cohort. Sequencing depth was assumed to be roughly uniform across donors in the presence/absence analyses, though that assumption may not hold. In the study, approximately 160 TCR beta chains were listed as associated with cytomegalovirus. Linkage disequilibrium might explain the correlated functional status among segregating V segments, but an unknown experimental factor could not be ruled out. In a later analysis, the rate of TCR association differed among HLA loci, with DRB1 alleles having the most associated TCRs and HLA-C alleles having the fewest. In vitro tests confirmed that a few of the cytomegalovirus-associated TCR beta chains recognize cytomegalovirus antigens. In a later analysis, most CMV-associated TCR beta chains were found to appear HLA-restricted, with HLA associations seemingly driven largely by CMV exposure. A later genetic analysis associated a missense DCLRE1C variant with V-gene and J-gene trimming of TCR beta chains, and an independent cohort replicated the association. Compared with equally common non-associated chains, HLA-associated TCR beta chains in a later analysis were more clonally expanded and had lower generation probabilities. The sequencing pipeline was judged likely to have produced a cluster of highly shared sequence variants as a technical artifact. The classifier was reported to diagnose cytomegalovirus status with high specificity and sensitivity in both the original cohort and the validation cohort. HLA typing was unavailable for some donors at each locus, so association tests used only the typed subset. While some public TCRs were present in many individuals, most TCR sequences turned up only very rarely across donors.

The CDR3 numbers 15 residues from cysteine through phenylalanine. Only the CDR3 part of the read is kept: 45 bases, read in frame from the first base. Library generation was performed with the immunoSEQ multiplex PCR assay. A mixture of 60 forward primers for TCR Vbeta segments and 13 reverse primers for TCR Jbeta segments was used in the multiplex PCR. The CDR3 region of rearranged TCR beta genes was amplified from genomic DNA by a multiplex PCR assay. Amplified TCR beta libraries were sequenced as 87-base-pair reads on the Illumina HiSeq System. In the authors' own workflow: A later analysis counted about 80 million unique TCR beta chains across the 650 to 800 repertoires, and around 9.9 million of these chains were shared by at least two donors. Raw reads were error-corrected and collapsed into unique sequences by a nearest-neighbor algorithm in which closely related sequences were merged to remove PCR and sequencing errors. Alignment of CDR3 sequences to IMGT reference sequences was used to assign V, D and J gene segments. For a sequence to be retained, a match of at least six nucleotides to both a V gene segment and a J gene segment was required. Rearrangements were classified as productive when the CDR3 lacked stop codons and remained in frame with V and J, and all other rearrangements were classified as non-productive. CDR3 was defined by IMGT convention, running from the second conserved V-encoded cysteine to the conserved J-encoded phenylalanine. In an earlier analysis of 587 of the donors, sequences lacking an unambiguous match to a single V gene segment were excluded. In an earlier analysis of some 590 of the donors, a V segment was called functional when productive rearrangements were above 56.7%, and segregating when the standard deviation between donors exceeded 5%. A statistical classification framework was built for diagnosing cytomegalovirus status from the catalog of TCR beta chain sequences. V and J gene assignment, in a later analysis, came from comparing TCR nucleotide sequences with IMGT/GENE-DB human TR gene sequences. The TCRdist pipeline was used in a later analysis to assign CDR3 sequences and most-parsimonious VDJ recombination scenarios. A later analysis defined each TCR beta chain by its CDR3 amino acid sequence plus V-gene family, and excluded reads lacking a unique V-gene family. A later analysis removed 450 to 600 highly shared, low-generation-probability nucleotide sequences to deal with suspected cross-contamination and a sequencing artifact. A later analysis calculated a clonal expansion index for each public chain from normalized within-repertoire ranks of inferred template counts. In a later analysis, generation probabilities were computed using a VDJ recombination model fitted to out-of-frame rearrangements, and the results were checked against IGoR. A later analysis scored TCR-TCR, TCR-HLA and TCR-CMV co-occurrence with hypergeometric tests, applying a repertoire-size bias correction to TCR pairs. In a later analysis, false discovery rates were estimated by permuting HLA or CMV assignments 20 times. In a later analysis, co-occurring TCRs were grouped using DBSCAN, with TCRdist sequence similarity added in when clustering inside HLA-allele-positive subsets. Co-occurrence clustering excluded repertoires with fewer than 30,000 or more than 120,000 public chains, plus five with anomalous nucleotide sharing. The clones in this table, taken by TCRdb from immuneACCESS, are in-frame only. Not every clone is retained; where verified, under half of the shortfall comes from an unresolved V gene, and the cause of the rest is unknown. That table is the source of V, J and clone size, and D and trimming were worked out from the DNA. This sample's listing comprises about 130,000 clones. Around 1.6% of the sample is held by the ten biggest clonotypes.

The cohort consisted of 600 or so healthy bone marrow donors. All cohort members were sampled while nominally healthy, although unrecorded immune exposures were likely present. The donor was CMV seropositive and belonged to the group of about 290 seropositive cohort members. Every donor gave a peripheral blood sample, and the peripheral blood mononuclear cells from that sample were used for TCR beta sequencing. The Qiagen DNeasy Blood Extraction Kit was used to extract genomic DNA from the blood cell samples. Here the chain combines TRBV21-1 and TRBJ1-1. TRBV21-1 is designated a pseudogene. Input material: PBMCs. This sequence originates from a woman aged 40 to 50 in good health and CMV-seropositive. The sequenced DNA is TGTGCCAGCAGCAAAGGTGGGGGGGCAAGCGCTGAAGCTTTCTTT. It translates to CASSKGGGASAEAFF.